These 19 T cell receptor beta chains came from one sample sequenced in a study of spatial heterogeneity in lung cancer. Points from the study as a whole: Intratumoral expanded alpha and beta TCR counts were found to track tumor mutation counts.

Their antigens remain unidentified. TCRdb called the 5' RACE reads again in MiXCR, with one record for every CDR3 protein. In the table there are 9,000 to 13,000 distinct CDR3 sequences, about 12% of which are singletons. Sample time point: sample taken at primary tumor resection. This specimen was lung tumor tissue, taken at surgery. The receptors were gathered from a female donor with early-stage non-small cell lung cancer.

This clonotype showed up many times. This rearrangement joins TRBV19 to TRBJ2-5, with TRBD1 matching 7 bases. The CDR3 length is 16 residues. Germline values: CDR1 LNHDA, CDR2 SQIVND (reference sequence). V gave up 10 bases and J gave up 1 base; unmatched junction bases: 15. The CDR3 protein is CATQPRTGRRQETQYF. DNA for the CDR3: TGTGCCACCCAACCGAGGACAGGTCGACGCCAAGAGACCCAGTACTTC. Complete variable domain (other parts from reference TRBV19 and TRBJ2-5): DGGITQSPKYLFRKEGQNVTLSCEQNLNHDAMYWYRQDPGQGLRLIYYSQIVNDFQKGDIAEGYSVSREKKESFPLTVTSAQKNPTAFYLCATQPRTGRRQETQYFGPGTRLLVL.

This clonotype was picked up many times. The gene calls are TRBV20-1 and TRBJ2-7; 13 bases map to TRBD2. V was pared by 3 bases and J by 4 bases, with 6 bases of the junction left unmatched. Germline CDR1 is DFQATT and CDR2 is SNEGSKA (reference sequence). CDR3 length: 15 residues. CDR3: CSASFGTSGAYEQYF. In DNA form, the CDR3 reads TGCAGTGCTAGTTTCGGGACTAGCGGGGCTTACGAGCAGTACTTC.

This clonotype was seen repeatedly, ten times or more. The J gene is TRBJ2-7, the V gene TRBV29-1; a weak D match, TRBD1 (6 bases). The CDR3 totals 14 residues. The V end was cut by 7 bases, the J end by 2 bases, with 18 bases between. CDR1 is SQVTM, CDR2 ANQGSEA, per germline. In DNA form, the CDR3 reads TGCAGCGCCACCCCCGGGACAACCCCCTACGAGCAGTACTTC. Protein sequence: CSATPGTTPYEQYF.

This clonotype has ten or more counts. V usage is TRBV5-8 and J usage is TRBJ1-4; D perhaps matches TRBD1 (6 bases). The CDR3 is 14 residues long. V was clipped by 1 base and J by 9 bases, with 13 bases between them. Germline V gene sequence: CDR1 SGHTS, CDR2 YDEGEE. CDR3 in amino acids: CASSLTGSQQKLFF. Written as DNA, the CDR3 is TGTGCCAGCAGCTTGACAGGGTCGCAGCAAAAACTGTTTTTT.

V and J are TRBV7-9 and TRBJ2-7; no clear D. V was cut by 5 bases and J by 4 bases, with 9 bases left in between. Germline loops: CDR1 SEHNR, CDR2 FQNEAQ (reference sequence). The CDR3 covers 12 residues. The CDR3 loop is CASSPRRYEQYF. In nucleotides, the CDR3 is TGTGCCAGCAGCCCACGCCGATACGAGCAGTACTTC. The full variable domain, in which reference TRBV7-9 and TRBJ2-7 provide the parts outside the CDR3, is DTGVSQNPRHKITKRGQNVTFRCDPISEHNRLYWYRQTLGQGPEFLTYFQNEAQLEKSRLLSDRFSAERPKGSFSTLEIQRTEQGDSAMYLCASSPRRYEQYFGPGTRLTVT.

This clonotype has at least ten counts. The rearrangement links TRBV18 to TRBJ2-7, with no clear D. There are 13 residues in the CDR3. Germline assignment: CDR1 KGHSH and CDR2 LQKENI. V was trimmed by 3 bases and J by 3 bases, leaving 9 bases between them. CDR3: CASSPSTDYEQYF. The CDR3 coding sequence is TGTGCCAGCTCACCGAGTACGGACTACGAGCAGTACTTC.

This clonotype was seen a few times. The chain is built from TRBV3-1 and TRBJ2-5; 10 nucleotides match TRBD2. The CDR3 length is 15 residues. V was clipped by 1 base and J by 3 bases; unmatched bases: 2. Germline V gene sequence: CDR1 LGHDT, CDR2 YNNKEL (reference sequence). The CDR3 loop reads CASSQVTSGKETQYF. In DNA, the CDR3 is TGTGCCAGCAGCCAAGTCACTAGCGGGAAAGAGACCCAGTACTTC.

This clonotype was observed at least ten times. In DNA form, the CDR3 reads TGTGCCAGCAGAATTCAGGGAATAGGCAATCAGCCCCAGCATTTT. Residues: CASRIQGIGNQPQHF. The chain is built from TRBV27 and TRBJ1-5; a possible D gene is TRBD1 (5 bases). The CDR3 is made up of 15 amino acids. Germline V lookup: CDR1 MNHEY, CDR2 SMNVEV (reference sequence). V lost 6 bases and J 2 bases, leaving 14 bases between the germline ends.

The chain couples TRBV7-6 to TRBJ2-5; 7 nucleotides match TRBD2. Germline CDR1 SGHVS, CDR2 FNYEAQ. V was pared by 7 bases and J by 4 bases, with 15 bases of the junction left unmatched. The CDR3 loop spans 16 amino acids. CDR3 coding DNA: TGTGCCAGCACCCAAAAGGCGGGAGTTTACTCAGAGACCCAGTACTTC. It yields the protein CASTQKAGVYSETQYF.

This sequence joins TRBV6-6 and TRBJ1-1; D remains ambiguous. The CDR3 is 13 residues long. CDR1 and CDR2 (germline): MNHNY, SVGAGI (reference sequence). V lost 0 bases, J lost 9 bases, and 11 bases lay in between. The CDR3 is CASSYSIPGKAFF. The CDR3 coding sequence is TGTGCCAGCAGTTACTCGATCCCGGGGAAAGCTTTCTTT.

A note on this clonotype: A much larger clone differs by one base, so this may be a read error. This chain links TRBV10-3 with TRBJ2-3; 9 bases fit TRBD2. CDR3 length equals 14 residues. Germline V lookup: CDR1 ENHRY, CDR2 SYGVKD. The CDR3 loop reads CVISSGARADTQYF. CDR3 coding DNA: TGTGTCATCTCTAGCGGGGCCCGGGCAGATACGCAGTATTTT.

This clonotype qualifies as medium-sized. V gene TRBV7-8 combines with J gene TRBJ2-2, with 9 bases matching TRBD1. Per germline, CDR1 SGHVS and CDR2 FQNEAQ. V trimming: 5 bases; J trimming: 8 bases; junction bases outside the gene matches: 9. The CDR3 is 15 residues long. CDR3 region: CASSKGTGTPGELFF. The DNA of the CDR3 is TGTGCCAGCAGCAAAGGGACAGGGACACCGGGGGAGCTGTTTTTT.

This clonotype is termed medium-sized. The chain recombines TRBV6-2 or TRBV6-3 with TRBJ2-3, with D possibly matching TRBD1 (5 bases). Germline CDR1 MNHEY, CDR2 SVGEGT. The ends were cut back, 6 bases at V and 11 bases at J, with 18 bases in the middle. The CDR3 sequence is 13 residues long. The CDR3: CASRGYTTGLQYF. The CDR3 DNA follows: TGTGCCAGCAGGGGATATACAACAGGTCTGCAGTATTTT.

This clonotype has at least ten counts. V and J are TRBV5-6 and TRBJ1-1, with D tentatively TRBD1 (5 bases). Germline CDR1 is SGHDT and CDR2 is YYEEEE. V shed 5 bases and J shed 0 bases, with 5 bases lying between them. This CDR3 spans 12 amino acids. CDR3 residues: CASRQVNTEAFF. The DNA for the CDR3 is TGTGCCAGCAGACAGGTGAACACTGAAGCTTTCTTT.

This sequence joins TRBV6-1 and TRBJ2-3, with D perhaps TRBD2 (6 bases). Per the germline V gene, CDR1 is MNHNS and CDR2 is SASEGT. V was shortened by 3 bases and J by 5 bases, with 9 bases between the two germline ends. The CDR3 runs to 13 residues. CDR3 sequence: CASSEGGGDTQYF. The CDR3 coding sequence is TGTGCCAGCAGTGAGGGGGGTGGAGATACGCAGTATTTT.

The chain employs TRBV20-1 and TRBJ2-1; TRBD2 aligns across 13 bases. Germline trimming cut 6 bases from V and 9 bases from J; bases unmatched to any gene: 8. There are 14 residues in the CDR3. The germline V gene encodes CDR1 DFQATT and CDR2 SNEGSKA (reference sequence). Written as DNA, the CDR3 is TGCAGTGCCATTGGACTAGCGGGAGTAGGTGAGCAGTTCTTC. Amino acid sequence: CSAIGLAGVGEQFF.

This clonotype is categorized as medium-sized (0.01 to 0.1%). This chain connects TRBV10-3 to TRBJ1-1; TRBD1 matches 7 bases. The J segment lost 5 bases and the V segment lost 0 bases, leaving 9 bases of the junction unmatched. The CDR3 covers 16 residues. Germline CDR1 and CDR2: ENHRY and SYGVKD. The CDR3 spells CAISESGQVGSTEAFF. The CDR3 DNA reads TGTGCCATCAGTGAGTCAGGACAGGTGGGTTCAACTGAAGCTTTCTTT.

This clonotype was counted a few times. The chain is built from TRBV20-1 and TRBJ1-1, with TRBD1 matching over 7 bases. There are 13 residues in the CDR3. J was trimmed by 2 bases and V by 4 bases; bases with no gene match: 4. Germline lookup yields CDR1 DFQATT and CDR2 SNEGSKA (reference sequence). The CDR3 DNA reads TGCAGTGCTATCGGGACAGCAAACACTGAAGCTTTCTTT. Translated: CSAIGTANTEAFF.

This clonotype has ten or more counts. The V gene is TRBV5-6, the J gene TRBJ1-5, with 7 bases that match TRBD1. V lost 6 bases and J lost 1; bases outside the gene matches: 7. Germline-derived CDR1 and CDR2 are SGHDT and YYEEEE. This CDR3 has 15 residues. The CDR3 sequence is CASKKGQASNQPQHF. The DNA of the CDR3 is TGTGCCAGCAAAAAAGGACAGGCGAGCAATCAGCCCCAGCATTTT.